This is a list of T cell receptor beta chains from one sample in a study of cytomegalovirus exposure and HLA in healthy donors. Using immunoSEQ multiplex PCR, the repertoire was profiled, and TCRdb retains in-frame clones only, with some absent. This sample has under 140,000 clones, with approximately 89% found just once. The sample consisted of PBMCs. These receptors came from a young woman in good health and CMV-seronegative. Both conserved end residues are part of each CDR3. D genes are given only for firm matches. Clone size is stated in some rows and not others, as once, few, many or a class when expanded.

.	TRBV6-1	TRBJ2-7	TRBD1	CAILPGQSFYEQYF	TGTGCCATTCTACCGGGACAGAGTTTCTACGAGCAGTACTTC
.	TRBV18	TRBJ1-3	.	CASSPNQGPGNTIYF	TGTGCCAGCTCACCCAATCAGGGCCCGGGAAACACCATATATTTT
.	TRBV11-1	TRBJ1-2	TRBD1	CASSLYTGEAGYTF	TGTGCCAGCAGCCTCTATACAGGGGAGGCTGGCTACACCTTC
.	TRBV5-3	TRBJ1-2	.	CARSLASTGAYGYTF	TGTGCCAGAAGCTTGGCCAGTACTGGGGCCTATGGCTACACCTTC
.	TRBV6-5	TRBJ1-2	TRBD1	CASSYRDSYGYTF	TGTGCCAGCAGTTACCGGGACAGCTATGGCTACACCTTC
.	TRBV7-8	TRBJ2-5	TRBD2	CASSFQLRGSGETQYF	TGTGCCAGCAGCTTTCAGCTGCGGGGGTCCGGAGAGACCCAGTACTTC
few	TRBV2	TRBJ1-2	.	CASSVGRTLNGYTF	TGTGCCAGCAGTGTAGGGAGGACCCTAAATGGCTACACCTTC
.	TRBV29-1	TRBJ2-1	TRBD2	CSVLRTSGNNEQFF	TGCAGCGTCCTGAGGACTAGCGGGAACAATGAGCAGTTCTTC
.	TRBV7-9	TRBJ2-7	TRBD1	CASSLSDRGEQYF	TGTGCCAGCAGCTTATCCGACAGGGGCGAGCAGTACTTC
.	TRBV2	TRBJ1-2	.	CASSEARRDSKGGYTF	TGTGCCAGCAGTGAAGCTAGGAGGGATTCTAAGGGTGGCTACACCTTC
.	TRBV7-2	TRBJ2-7	TRBD1	CASSARTGIVHEQYF	TGTGCCAGCAGCGCACGGACAGGGATAGTCCACGAGCAGTACTTC
.	TRBV6-9	TRBJ1-4	TRBD1	CASSYSTRDRGLVEKLFF	TGTGCCAGCAGTTATTCAACAAGGGACAGGGGGCTAGTAGAAAAACTGTTTTTT
.	TRBV6-5	TRBJ2-7	TRBD2	CASRTERGLSYEQYF	TGTGCCAGCAGAACCGAGCGGGGCCTATCCTACGAGCAGTACTTC
.	TRBV5-1	TRBJ1-5	.	CASSLWGGTDQPQHF	TGCGCCAGCAGCTTGTGGGGGGGTACGGATCAGCCCCAGCATTTT
few	TRBV4-1	TRBJ2-6	TRBD1	CASSMDRGFSGANVLTF	TGCGCCAGCAGCATGGACAGGGGTTTCTCTGGGGCCAACGTCCTGACTTTC
.	TRBV15	TRBJ1-2	TRBD1	CATRQGVSGYTF	TGTGCCACCCGTCAGGGGGTGAGTGGCTACACCTTC
.	TRBV5-4	TRBJ2-5	.	CASSFKAGTVAKETQYF	TGTGCCAGCAGCTTCAAAGCGGGTACGGTTGCTAAAGAGACCCAGTACTTC
.	TRBV5-1	TRBJ2-3	TRBD1	CASSFQGARGYTDTQYF	TGCGCCAGCAGCTTTCAGGGGGCGCGGGGATACACAGATACGCAGTATTTT
.	TRBV27	TRBJ1-1	.	CASRRTVNTEAFF	TGTGCCAGCAGGAGGACAGTGAACACTGAAGCTTTCTTT
.	TRBV9	TRBJ2-7	.	CASSVGQFYEQYF	TGTGCCAGCAGCGTAGGGCAGTTCTACGAGCAGTACTTC
.	TRBV7-9	TRBJ1-5	TRBD1	CASSLAGTGDQPQHF	TGTGCCAGCAGCTTAGCAGGGACAGGGGATCAGCCCCAGCATTTT
.	TRBV19	TRBJ2-7	TRBD2	CASSIGDYPYEQYF	TGTGCCAGTAGTATAGGGGACTACCCCTACGAGCAGTACTTC
once	TRBV4-1	TRBJ2-2	TRBD2	CASSQDGRGRGTGELFF	TGCGCCAGCAGCCAAGATGGAAGAGGGAGGGGCACCGGGGAGCTGTTTTTT
.	TRBV30	TRBJ1-2	.	CAWSAGTVNYGYTF	TGTGCCTGGAGTGCCGGGACTGTAAACTATGGCTACACCTTC
.	TRBV7-9	TRBJ1-6	.	CASSATGSSYNSPLHF	TGTGCCAGCAGCGCGACAGGTAGCTCCTATAATTCACCCCTCCACTTT
.	TRBV30	TRBJ1-1	.	CAWSVRGLGTEAFF	TGTGCCTGGAGTGTACGGGGGTTGGGAACTGAAGCTTTCTTT
.	TRBV6-6	TRBJ2-1	TRBD2	CASSPTSGSDNEQFF	TGTGCCAGCAGCCCGACTAGCGGGAGCGACAATGAGCAGTTCTTC
.	TRBV11-2	TRBJ2-1	TRBD2	CASSWGGSGPYNEQFF	TGTGCCAGCAGCTGGGGGGGTAGCGGGCCCTACAATGAGCAGTTCTTC
few	TRBV28	TRBJ2-4	.	CASSSRDIVLGDIQYF	TGTGCCAGCAGTTCTCGGGACATAGTTTTAGGGGACATTCAGTACTTC
.	TRBV4-1	TRBJ2-2	.	CASSLPPTGTNTGELFF	TGCGCCAGCAGCCTCCCCCCCACAGGGACGAACACCGGGGAGCTGTTTTTT
.	TRBV23-1	TRBJ1-2	.	CASSQSEPKSGYTF	TGCGCCAGCAGTCAATCTGAGCCAAAAAGCGGCTACACCTTC
.	TRBV5-1	TRBJ2-1	.	CASSLLQGNEQFF	TGCGCCAGCAGCTTGCTACAGGGCAATGAGCAGTTCTTC
.	TRBV15	TRBJ1-2	TRBD1	CATSRQGAHGYTF	TGTGCCACCAGCAGACAGGGGGCCCATGGCTACACCTTC
.	TRBV19	TRBJ2-3	TRBD2	CASTPRGGDGRTDTQYF	TGTGCCAGTACCCCCCGGGGAGGGGATGGGAGGACAGATACGCAGTATTTT
.	TRBV30	TRBJ2-7	.	CAWHRSSYEQYF	TGTGCCTGGCACAGGAGCTCCTACGAGCAGTACTTC
.	TRBV4-1	TRBJ2-3	.	CASSPRDVGGGLTDTQYF	TGCGCCAGCAGCCCCCGAGATGTAGGCGGGGGCCTCACAGATACGCAGTATTTT
once	TRBV7-2	TRBJ1-4	TRBD1	CASSPGTANEKLFF	TGTGCCAGCAGCCCCGGGACAGCTAATGAAAAACTGTTTTTT
once	TRBV21-1	TRBJ2-1	.	CASSNGSGIAGYNEQFF	TGTGCCAGCAGCAACGGGTCTGGGATAGCGGGATACAATGAGCAGTTCTTC
.	TRBV7-9	TRBJ1-1	.	CASSSGTLMNTEAFF	TGTGCCAGCAGCTCCGGGACACTCATGAACACTGAAGCTTTCTTT
.	TRBV6-1	TRBJ1-5	.	CASSAAGWVYSNQPQHF	TGTGCCAGCAGTGCGGCAGGGTGGGTTTATAGCAATCAGCCCCAGCATTTT
.	TRBV9	TRBJ1-4	.	CASSVGQGREKLFF	TGTGCCAGCAGCGTAGGGCAGGGCCGAGAAAAACTGTTTTTT
.	TRBV5-1	TRBJ2-2	TRBD1	CASSSTGDRAGELFF	TGCGCCAGCAGCTCGACAGGGGATCGGGCCGGGGAGCTGTTTTTT
few	TRBV4-2	TRBJ2-3	TRBD2	CASSHLAGEDTQYF	TGTGCCAGCAGCCATCTAGCGGGGGAAGATACGCAGTATTTT
.	TRBV28	TRBJ1-2	TRBD1	CASSSTGGASDYGYTF	TGTGCCAGCAGTTCTACAGGGGGCGCCTCGGACTATGGCTACACCTTC
.	TRBV4-1	TRBJ1-4	.	CASSHAGGTNEKLFF	TGCGCCAGCAGCCATGCCGGGGGAACTAATGAAAAACTGTTTTTT
.	TRBV30	TRBJ2-7	.	CAWTLKYNSYEQYF	TGTGCCTGGACCCTGAAGTACAACTCCTACGAGCAGTACTTC
.	TRBV7-3	TRBJ1-2	TRBD1	CASSLSPAQGDYGYTF	TGTGCCAGCAGCTTAAGCCCTGCTCAGGGGGACTATGGCTACACCTTC
.	TRBV7-9	TRBJ1-5	.	CASSPTPGPQHF	TGTGCCAGCAGCCCTACCCCGGGGCCCCAGCATTTT
.	TRBV29-1	TRBJ2-1	TRBD2	CSVGLAGVLYNEQFF	TGCAGCGTCGGACTAGCGGGAGTGCTCTACAATGAGCAGTTCTTC
once	TRBV7-2	TRBJ2-7	.	CASSLGSRGDEQYF	TGTGCCAGCAGCTTAGGATCAAGGGGCGACGAGCAGTACTTC
.	TRBV13	TRBJ2-2	.	CASSLALTGELFF	TGTGCCAGCAGCTTAGCCCTCACCGGGGAGCTGTTTTTT
.	TRBV28	TRBJ2-7	.	CASTRSYEQYF	TGTGCCAGCACCCGTTCCTACGAGCAGTACTTC
.	TRBV29-1	TRBJ1-2	.	CSVGSVNYGYTF	TGCAGCGTTGGGTCAGTTAACTATGGCTACACCTTC